The 13 T cell receptor beta chains below come from one sample, sequenced in a study of OX40 agonist ivuxolimab in advanced cancers. Here immunoSEQ multiplex PCR was the method, and the copy in TCRdb shows in-frame clones only, minus some. The sample gives over 85,000 clones, around four fifths of which show up once; 0.95% to 1.2% is in the top ten. The sequenced sample was CD4+ or CD8+ T cells sorted from blood, obtained in a trial of the OX40 agonist ivuxolimab. The receptors stem from an adult with an advanced solid tumor such as melanoma, head and neck, liver or kidney cancer.

The rearrangement links TRBV21-1 to TRBJ2-2. TRBV21-1 is a pseudogene locus. The CDR3 extends over 18 amino acids. CDR3 protein: CASSKEVVEKTNTGELFF. Written as DNA, the CDR3 is TGTGCCAGCAGCAAAGAGGTGGTAGAGAAAACGAACACCGGGGAGCTGTTTTTT.

This chain links TRBV7-2 with TRBJ1-6; D gene ambiguous. The V gene's germline CDR1 is SGHTA and CDR2 FQGNSA. This CDR3 region has 14 residues. Trimming removed 5 bases at V and 6 bases at J, with 11 bases between. The CDR3 bases are TGTGCCAGCAGCCTCAGGCCGGCTAATTCACCCCTCCACTTT. This sequence encodes CASSLRPANSPLHF.

This rearrangement joins TRBV7-6 to TRBJ1-4; 8 nucleotides match TRBD1. J gave up 5 bases and V 4 bases, and 6 bases lay outside the gene matches. CDR1 is SGHVS and CDR2 is FNYEAQ in the germline V gene. CDR3 length equals 15 residues. The CDR3 spells CASSSQGAPNEKLFF. CDR3 coding DNA: TGTGCCAGCAGCTCCCAGGGGGCCCCCAATGAAAAACTGTTTTTT.

The chain links TRBV5-4 to TRBJ2-1; 9 nucleotides align to TRBD1. V lost 3 bases to trimming and J lost 6 bases; unmatched junction nucleotides: 10. The CDR3 contains 16 residues. The germline CDR1 and CDR2 sequences are SGHNT and YYREEE (reference sequence). The chain's CDR3 is CASSSNRGRVGNEQFF. CDR3 DNA sequence: TGTGCCAGCAGCTCTAACAGGGGGCGGGTGGGCAATGAGCAGTTCTTC.

DNA of the CDR3: TGTGCCACCAGCAGAGAGGAAGGGGGGCTGGGTCAGCCCCAGCATTTT. It codes for CATSREEGGLGQPQHF. The chain joins TRBV15 to TRBJ1-5; D is perhaps TRBD1 (6 bases). V shed 0 bases and J shed 6 bases, with 15 bases lying between them. The germline V gene encodes CDR1 LNHNV and CDR2 YYDKDF (reference sequence). This CDR3 is built from 16 residues.

The rearrangement joins TRBV7-6 to TRBJ2-6, with 9 positions matching TRBD1. CDR3 size: 18 residues. The germline gives CDR1 SGHVS, CDR2 FNYEAQ. V shed 2 bases and J 4 bases; nucleotides not matched to a gene: 9. The CDR3 region is CASSLTGGDSTGANVLTF. The CDR3 bases are TGTGCCAGCAGCTTAACAGGGGGCGATTCAACAGGGGCCAACGTCCTGACTTTC.

The chain joins TRBV5-4 to TRBJ2-3, with D possibly matching TRBD1 (5 bases). CDR1 and CDR2 (germline): SGHNT, YYREEE (reference sequence). Trimming left V 1 base short and J 2 bases short, with 14 bases between. The CDR3 runs to 16 residues. The CDR3 loop reads CASSLPSPGSTDTQYF. CDR3 nucleotide sequence: TGTGCCAGCAGCTTGCCTTCCCCAGGGTCCACAGATACGCAGTATTTT.

Comments on this clone: One end of the junction varies from germline; a read error may be responsible. The V and J genes are TRBV15 and TRBJ1-2; 7 bases are a match to TRBD1. CDR1 is LNHNV, CDR2 YYDKDF, per germline (reference sequence). This CDR3 has 13 residues. CDR3 residues: CATSRSRTGLSNF. As DNA, the CDR3 is TGTGCCACCAGCCGAAGCCGGACAGGACTTTCGAATTTC.

The rearrangement uses TRBV5-1 and TRBJ2-6, with TRBD1 matching 11 bases. Looked up from germline, CDR1 is SGHRS and CDR2 is YFSETQ. J gave up 1 base and V 3 bases, and 6 bases lay outside the gene matches. CDR3 size: 18 residues. The CDR3 DNA sequence: TGCGCCAGCAGCTCGGGACAGGGGGTTCTATCTGGGGCCAACGTCCTGACTTTC. It codes for CASSSGQGVLSGANVLTF.

CDR3 nucleotides: TGTGCCAGCAGCCCCCCACCACGACTAGCGGGGGGAGCCTACGAGCAGTACTTC. Translated: CASSPPPRLAGGAYEQYF. The V call is TRBV7-9, the J call TRBJ2-7, with 13 bases that match TRBD2. V shed 5 bases, J shed 2 bases, and the junction held 12 bases outside the gene matches. CDR1 SEHNR and CDR2 FQNEAQ come from the germline V gene (reference sequence). This CDR3 region has 18 residues.

The chain uses TRBV6-5 and TRBJ2-4, with 11 bases aligning to TRBD1. The CDR3 is 12 residues long. From germline, CDR1 is MNHEY and CDR2 SVGAGI. The junction had 2 bases not matched to a gene; V was cut back by 9 bases and J by 7 bases. CDR3 region: CASGQGANIQYF. CDR3 bases: TGTGCCAGTGGACAGGGGGCGAACATTCAGTACTTC.

CDR3 amino acids: CASSYGTDTGELFF. CDR3 coding DNA: TGTGCCAGCAGTTATGGGACAGACACCGGGGAGCTGTTTTTT. This chain connects TRBV6-7 to TRBJ2-2; 7 bases are a match to TRBD1. TRBV6-7 is an open reading frame, and its role is uncertain. The length of the CDR3 is 14 residues. V was clipped by 3 bases and J by 3 bases; unmatched bases: 1.

This chain links TRBV10-3 with TRBJ2-6, with a possible D match to TRBD1 (5 bases). The CDR3 is made up of 16 amino acids. Germline CDR1 is ENHRY and CDR2 is SYGVKD. Trimming shortened V by 10 bases and J by 0 bases, and 16 bases separated the two germline ends. The CDR3 DNA reads as TGTGCCAAAGACGGACATCCACTCTCTGGGGCCAACGTCCTGACTTTC. Protein sequence: CAKDGHPLSGANVLTF.